The clone carrying this TCR beta chain has ten or more counts. What it binds is unknown. Unique molecular identifiers were used in preparing the TCRbeta library. MiXCR was run by TCRdb on the PCR reads, yielding one entry per CDR3 protein. This table holds hundreds of thousands of distinct CDR3 sequences, roughly 14% found once. This sample stems from a study of T-cell reconstitution after alpha-beta-depleted transplantation in children. Overall study results and limits: T-cell counts and diversity were attributed mostly to newly produced T cells one year after transplant.

The V gene's germline CDR1 is DFQATT and CDR2 SNEGSKA (reference sequence). V shed 2 bases and J shed 0 bases, with 14 bases lying between them. The CDR3 is made up of 15 amino acids. This material consisted of PBMCs, taken before TCRalphabeta/CD19-depleted stem cell transplant. The chain couples TRBV20-1 to TRBJ2-7; D possibly matches TRBD1 or TRBD2 (5 bases each). The source of this sequence is a girl aged 2 to 9 with congenital amegakaryocytic thrombocytopenia, due to receive a stem cell transplant. The CDR3 sequence: CSARQGAWSSYEQYF. CDR3 nucleotide sequence: TGCAGTGCTAGACAGGGAGCTTGGAGCTCCTACGAGCAGTACTTC.